This is a list of T cell receptor beta chains from one sample in a study of OX40 agonist ivuxolimab in advanced cancers. Sequencing was performed with immunoSEQ multiplex PCR; in TCRdb, only in-frame clones are kept and a portion is missing. This table has around 35,000 clones, 88% appearing once. The sample in question was CD4+ or CD8+ T cells sorted from blood, obtained in a trial of the OX40 agonist ivuxolimab. The receptors derive from an adult with an advanced solid tumor such as melanoma, head and neck, liver or kidney cancer. Both conserved end residues are part of each CDR3. A D gene is named only where the DNA matches it firmly. Some rows mark clone size as missing; the rest say once, few, many or name a class of expanded clone.

j_call | d_call | v_call | clone_size | cdr3_aa | cdr3_nt
TRBJ2-3 | TRBD2 | TRBV28 | NA | CASSPLQIWGEGHTQYF | TGTGCCAGCAGCCCCCTTCAAATCTGGGGGGAGGGTCATACGCAGTATTTT
TRBJ1-5 | NA | TRBV2 | NA | CASRETLVSYSNQPQHF | TGTGCCAGCAGGGAGACGTTGGTGTCTTATAGCAATCAGCCCCAGCATTTT
TRBJ1-1 | NA | TRBV5-1 | NA | CASSPTRNTEAFF | TGCGCCAGCAGCCCGACCCGGAACACTGAAGCTTTCTTT
TRBJ1-5 | NA | TRBV7-2 | NA | CASSPLAHLGSNQPQHF | TGTGCCAGCAGCCCTCTGGCCCATTTGGGTAGCAATCAGCCCCAGCATTTT
TRBJ1-4 | NA | TRBV5-4 | NA | CASSYNRATNEKLFF | TGTGCCAGCAGCTATAACAGGGCAACTAATGAAAAACTGTTTTTT
TRBJ1-5 | NA | TRBV7-2 | few | CASSASPDQPQHF | TGTGCCAGCAGCGCTAGCCCCGATCAGCCCCAGCATTTT
TRBJ2-2 | NA | TRBV7-3 | NA | CASSSPNTGELFF | TGTGCCAGCAGCTCCCCGAACACCGGGGAGCTGTTTTTT
TRBJ2-3 | NA | TRBV11-1 | NA | CASSSRLHSRSTDTQYF | TGTGCCAGCAGCTCCCGCCTCCACAGCCGTAGCACAGATACGCAGTATTTT
TRBJ1-2 | NA | TRBV20-1 | NA | CSADNYGYTF | TGCAGTGCTGATAATTATGGCTACACCTTC
TRBJ2-1 | NA | TRBV2 | once | CATRTESYNEQFF | TGTGCCACCAGGACCGAAAGCTACAATGAGCAGTTCTTC
TRBJ2-6 | NA | TRBV18 | NA | CASSKDISSGANVLTF | TGTGCCAGCTCAAAGGACATCTCGTCTGGGGCCAACGTCCTGACTTTC
TRBJ1-2 | TRBD1 | TRBV28 | NA | CASSSLQGSYGYTF | TGTGCCAGCAGCTCCTTACAGGGGAGCTATGGCTACACCTTC
TRBJ2-7 | NA | TRBV5-4 | NA | CASSIPGRSNEQYF | TGTGCCAGCAGCATCCCAGGGAGGAGTAACGAGCAGTACTTC
TRBJ2-7 | NA | TRBV6-1 | NA | CASSEQTYEQYF | TGTGCCAGCAGTGAACAGACCTACGAGCAGTACTTC
TRBJ2-2 | NA | TRBV7-7 | NA | CASSSDALGLATGELFF | TGTGCTAGCAGCTCCGACGCGTTGGGATTAGCCACCGGGGAGCTGTTTTTT
TRBJ2-5 | TRBD2 | TRBV5-1 | NA | CASSLVAGARETQYF | TGCGCCAGCAGCTTGGTAGCGGGAGCTCGCGAGACCCAGTACTTC
TRBJ1-6 | TRBD1 | TRBV9 | once | CASSGGQGYSPLHF | TGTGCCAGCAGCGGAGGACAGGGCTATTCACCCCTCCACTTT
TRBJ2-3 | NA | TRBV27 | NA | CASSLFGSVSGTQYF | TGTGCCAGCAGTTTATTCGGCTCCGTATCGGGTACGCAGTATTTT
TRBJ1-4 | NA | TRBV6-5 | NA | CASSRLATNEKLFF | TGTGCCAGCAGTAGACTAGCAACTAATGAAAAACTGTTTTTT
TRBJ2-4 | TRBD1 | TRBV27 | NA | CASSLGGSGKNIQYF | TGTGCCAGCAGCCTAGGGGGCTCAGGCAAAAACATTCAGTACTTC
TRBJ1-1 | NA | TRBV4-1 | NA | CASSPGQLTEAFF | TGCGCCAGCAGCCCTGGACAGTTGACTGAAGCTTTCTTT
TRBJ2-7 | NA | TRBV18 | NA | CASSQTGTTTTYEQYF | TGTGCCAGCTCACAAACCGGGACCACCACAACCTACGAGCAGTACTTC
TRBJ1-2 | NA | TRBV11-2 | NA | CASRPWSNNPDRTNYGYTF | TGTGCCAGCAGGCCTTGGTCCAACAATCCTGACAGGACCAACTATGGCTACACCTTC
TRBJ2-5 | NA | TRBV5-1 | once | CASSSLAGGETQYF | TGCGCCAGCAGCTCCCTGGCAGGGGGGGAGACCCAGTACTTC
TRBJ2-5 | TRBD2 | TRBV5-1 | NA | CASSLSGTETQYF | TGCGCCAGCAGCTTGAGCGGGACGGAGACCCAGTACTTC
TRBJ2-3 | NA | TRBV7-8 | once | CASSLEGLSTDTQYF | TGTGCCAGCAGCTTAGAGGGCCTAAGCACAGATACGCAGTATTTT
TRBJ2-7 | TRBD1 | TRBV6-5 | NA | CASGTVTYEQYF | TGTGCCAGCGGGACAGTGACCTACGAGCAGTACTTC
TRBJ1-2 | NA | TRBV5-1 | NA | CASSLGASYGYTF | TGCGCCAGCAGCTTGGGGGCTTCTTATGGCTACACCTTC
TRBJ1-5 | TRBD1 | TRBV11-2 | few | CASSSQGPNQPQHF | TGTGCCAGCAGCTCACAGGGGCCCAATCAGCCCCAGCATTTT
TRBJ2-2 | TRBD2 | TRBV5-1 | NA | CASSYDSAGVGGELFF | TGCGCCAGCAGCTACGACTCAGCGGGAGTCGGCGGGGAGCTGTTTTTT
TRBJ2-7 | TRBD1 | TRBV28 | NA | CASSLSGTGGRYEQYF | TGTGCCAGCAGTTTGTCCGGGACAGGAGGACGGTACGAGCAGTACTTC
TRBJ1-1 | NA | TRBV2 | NA | CASSASERTEAFF | TGTGCCAGCAGCGCTTCGGAACGCACTGAAGCTTTCTTT
TRBJ1-5 | TRBD1 | TRBV30 | NA | CAWCKQGVSQPQHF | TGTGCCTGGTGCAAACAGGGGGTTAGTCAGCCCCAGCATTTT
TRBJ1-2 | NA | TRBV6-1 | NA | CASSAGEGISYGYTF | TGTGCCAGCAGTGCGGGTGAGGGGATTAGCTATGGCTACACCTTC
TRBJ2-7 | NA | TRBV28 | NA | CASSRTPFYEQYF | TGTGCCAGCAGTCGGACACCTTTCTACGAGCAGTACTTC
TRBJ2-3 | NA | TRBV18 | NA | CASSPPGTGTDTQYF | TGTGCCAGCTCACCACCGGGCACAGGCACAGATACGCAGTATTTT
TRBJ1-3 | TRBD1 | TRBV7-2 | NA | CASSSRQGFSGNTIYF | TGTGCCAGCAGCTCTAGACAGGGTTTTTCTGGAAACACCATATATTTT
TRBJ1-5 | TRBD1 | TRBV5-6 | NA | CASSLRRTGFGNQPQHF | TGTGCCAGCAGCTTAAGGCGGACAGGTTTTGGCAATCAGCCCCAGCATTTT
TRBJ2-7 | TRBD1 | TRBV28 | NA | CASSLHQGAGYEQYF | TGTGCCAGCAGTTTGCATCAGGGGGCGGGCTACGAGCAGTACTTC
TRBJ2-4 | NA | TRBV18 | NA | CASSGGPGSPVGVIAKNIQYF | TGTGCCAGCTCGGGGGGACCTGGTTCACCAGTTGGAGTAATAGCCAAAAACATTCAGTACTTC
TRBJ2-5 | NA | TRBV6-1 | NA | CATGLPQETQYF | TGTGCCACCGGACTACCCCAAGAGACCCAGTACTTC
TRBJ2-1 | NA | TRBV2 | NA | CASSEGGYNNEQFF | TGTGCCAGCAGTGAAGGGGGCTACAACAATGAGCAGTTCTTC
TRBJ2-5 | TRBD2 | TRBV19 | NA | CASSGDFGLAFETQYF | TGTGCCAGTAGTGGAGATTTCGGACTAGCATTTGAGACCCAGTACTTC
TRBJ2-4 | TRBD2 | TRBV27 | NA | CASSFPGLAGGPRAKNIQYF | TGTGCCAGCAGTTTCCCGGGACTAGCGGGAGGGCCAAGGGCCAAAAACATTCAGTACTTC
TRBJ2-5 | TRBD1 | TRBV7-7 | few | CASSQQVPGGQETQYF | TGTGCCAGCAGCCAGCAGGTGCCAGGGGGCCAAGAGACCCAGTACTTC
TRBJ2-7 | NA | TRBV11-2 | NA | CASSPLWRGSYEQYF | TGTGCCAGCAGCCCTCTATGGAGGGGCTCCTACGAGCAGTACTTC
TRBJ2-7 | TRBD2 | TRBV7-8 | NA | CASSLRLAGVEEQYF | TGTGCCAGCAGCCTTCGACTAGCGGGAGTTGAAGAGCAGTACTTC
TRBJ1-2 | TRBD1 | TRBV6-6 | NA | CASSYDRAYGYTF | TGTGCCAGCAGTTACGACAGGGCCTATGGCTACACCTTC
TRBJ2-1 | NA | TRBV30 | NA | CAWSVWTAPYNEQFF | TGTGCCTGGAGTGTTTGGACTGCTCCCTACAATGAGCAGTTCTTC
TRBJ2-5 | TRBD1 | TRBV5-1 | NA | CASSLQGVQETQYF | TGCGCCAGCAGCCTCCAGGGGGTTCAAGAGACCCAGTACTTC
TRBJ1-5 | NA | TRBV4-1 | few | CASSLAWGDNQPQHF | TGCGCCAGCAGCCTCGCGTGGGGGGATAATCAGCCCCAGCATTTT
TRBJ2-2 | TRBD2 | TRBV7-3 | NA | CASSVLAAGELFF | TGTGCCAGCAGCGTTCTAGCGGCCGGGGAGCTGTTTTTT
TRBJ2-2 | TRBD1 | TRBV5-6 | NA | CASSSRDRGPGELFF | TGTGCCAGCAGCTCGAGGGACAGGGGGCCCGGGGAGCTGTTTTTT
TRBJ2-1 | TRBD1 | TRBV6-6 | few | CASSSTGTGNNEQFF | TGTGCCAGCAGTAGCACCGGGACAGGGAACAATGAGCAGTTCTTC
TRBJ2-7 | NA | TRBV19 | NA | CARGGRSSYEQYF | TGTGCCAGGGGGGGGCGAAGCTCCTACGAGCAGTACTTC
TRBJ1-4 | NA | TRBV2 | once | CASSDKGINEKLFF | TGTGCCAGCAGTGATAAAGGGATTAATGAAAAACTGTTTTTT
TRBJ2-2 | TRBD2 | TRBV6-1 | NA | CASGRLASSGELFF | TGTGCCAGCGGGAGACTAGCTAGTTCCGGGGAGCTGTTTTTT